The rows below give T cell receptor beta chains drawn from one sample of a study of beta chain features in type 1 diabetes. Using immunoSEQ multiplex PCR, the repertoire was profiled, and TCRdb retains in-frame clones only, with some absent. In the table there are about half a million clones, about 30% of which are singletons. Specimen: naive CD4+ T cells from blood. The receptors were sampled from a man aged 18-30 years in good health. CDR3s include the opening cysteine and the closing phenylalanine or tryptophan. The order of the fields is J gene, D gene, clone size, V gene, CDR3 protein, CDR3 DNA. D genes are given only for firm matches. Only some rows state a clone size, as once, few, many or a class for expanded clones.

j_call: TRBJ2-3
d_call: .
clone_size: .
v_call: TRBV4-1
cdr3_aa: CASSQRGITDTQYF
cdr3_nt: TGCGCCAGCAGCCAAAGGGGAATAACAGATACGCAGTATTTT

j_call: TRBJ2-5
d_call: .
clone_size: few
v_call: TRBV4-3
cdr3_aa: CASSQAFRGVWETQYF
cdr3_nt: TGCGCCAGCAGCCAAGCGTTTCGGGGAGTTTGGGAGACCCAGTACTTC

j_call: TRBJ1-2
d_call: .
clone_size: few
v_call: TRBV23-1
cdr3_aa: CASRGYGYTF
cdr3_nt: TGCGCCAGCAGGGGGTATGGCTACACCTTC

j_call: TRBJ1-1
d_call: .
clone_size: .
v_call: TRBV7-9
cdr3_aa: CASSSTSGSENTEAFF
cdr3_nt: TGTGCCAGCAGCTCCACGTCAGGGAGTGAGAACACTGAAGCTTTCTTT

j_call: TRBJ1-1
d_call: .
clone_size: few
v_call: TRBV18
cdr3_aa: CASSPQNTEAFF
cdr3_nt: TGTGCCAGCTCACCGCAGAACACTGAAGCTTTCTTT

j_call: TRBJ2-3
d_call: TRBD2
clone_size: .
v_call: TRBV29-1
cdr3_aa: CSAEGTSQITDTQYF
cdr3_nt: TGCAGCGCCGAAGGGACTAGCCAGATCACAGATACGCAGTATTTT

j_call: TRBJ1-2
d_call: .
clone_size: .
v_call: TRBV7-9
cdr3_aa: CATSLTVNYGYTF
cdr3_nt: TGTGCCACCAGCTTAACAGTCAACTATGGCTACACCTTC

j_call: TRBJ1-5
d_call: .
clone_size: .
v_call: TRBV6-1
cdr3_aa: CASSEGGIQPQHF
cdr3_nt: TGTGCCAGCAGTGAAGGAGGGATACAGCCCCAGCATTTT

j_call: TRBJ2-1
d_call: .
clone_size: .
v_call: TRBV9
cdr3_aa: CASSVGGLTSSYNEQFF
cdr3_nt: TGTGCCAGCAGCGTAGGGGGACTGACTAGCTCCTACAATGAGCAGTTCTTC

j_call: TRBJ1-1
d_call: .
clone_size: .
v_call: TRBV30
cdr3_aa: CAWNRRNTEAFF
cdr3_nt: TGTGCCTGGAATCGCAGGAACACTGAAGCTTTCTTT

j_call: TRBJ1-1
d_call: TRBD1
clone_size: .
v_call: TRBV30
cdr3_aa: CAWSRLRTGEAFF
cdr3_nt: TGTGCCTGGAGTCGACTGAGGACAGGCGAGGCTTTCTTT

j_call: TRBJ1-4
d_call: .
clone_size: .
v_call: TRBV5-1
cdr3_aa: CASSWGGSEKLFF
cdr3_nt: TGCGCCAGCAGCTGGGGAGGGAGTGAAAAACTGTTTTTT

j_call: TRBJ2-5
d_call: TRBD1
clone_size: .
v_call: TRBV14
cdr3_aa: CASSQGGTGRQETQYF
cdr3_nt: TGTGCCAGCAGCCAAGGCGGGACAGGCCGCCAAGAGACCCAGTACTTC